Given below is one T cell receptor beta chain in context. This sample was taken from a study of blood T cell repertoires in COVID-19. Study context: COVID-19 samples collected from the United States, Italy and Spain covered acute and convalescent phases. The cDNA or gDNA used as material had been derived from T cells, B-cell-depleted T cells, or PBMCs.

The germline V gene has CDR1 MNHNS and CDR2 SASEGT. This CDR3 spans 16 amino acids. Trimming stripped 0 bases from V and 5 bases from J, with 13 bases between. Under the authors' procedure: Amplification from reference gene primers served as the basis for estimated nucleated cell counts. Clones were read by immunoSEQ multiplex PCR, and TCRdb kept only the in-frame ones, dropping some. V and J calls plus clone size are reproduced from that table; the DNA served to infer D and trimming. The sample holds 300,000 to 400,000 clones, around 80% seen once. The receptor was derived from a man aged 25-40 years with active or convalescent COVID-19. The gene calls are TRBV6-1 and TRBJ2-2, with TRBD1 as a possible D gene (7 bases). Sequenced input: peripheral blood. The CDR3 nucleotides are TGTGCCAGCAGTGAAGCGGAGGGGGCAGGGACCGGGGAGCTGTTTTTT. It specifies CASSEAEGAGTGELFF.